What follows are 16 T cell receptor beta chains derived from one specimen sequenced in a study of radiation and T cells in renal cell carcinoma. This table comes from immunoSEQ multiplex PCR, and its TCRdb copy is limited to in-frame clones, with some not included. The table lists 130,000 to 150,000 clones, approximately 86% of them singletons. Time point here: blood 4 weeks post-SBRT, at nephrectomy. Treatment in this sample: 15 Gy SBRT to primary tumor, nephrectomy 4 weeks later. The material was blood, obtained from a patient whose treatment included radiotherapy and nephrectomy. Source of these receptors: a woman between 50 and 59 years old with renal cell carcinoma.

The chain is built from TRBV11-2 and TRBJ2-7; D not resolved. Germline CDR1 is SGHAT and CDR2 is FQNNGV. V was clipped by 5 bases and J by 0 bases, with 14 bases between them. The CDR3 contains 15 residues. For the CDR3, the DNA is TGTGCCAGCAGCCACACCCCATCGAGCTCCTACGAGCAGTACTTC. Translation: CASSHTPSSSYEQYF.

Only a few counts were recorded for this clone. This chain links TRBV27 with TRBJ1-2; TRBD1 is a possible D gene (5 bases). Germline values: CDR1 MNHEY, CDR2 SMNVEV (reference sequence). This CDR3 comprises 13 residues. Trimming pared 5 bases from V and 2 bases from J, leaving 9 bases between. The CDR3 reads CASSGRQNYGYTF. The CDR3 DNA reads TGTGCCAGCAGTGGCAGACAGAACTATGGCTACACCTTC.

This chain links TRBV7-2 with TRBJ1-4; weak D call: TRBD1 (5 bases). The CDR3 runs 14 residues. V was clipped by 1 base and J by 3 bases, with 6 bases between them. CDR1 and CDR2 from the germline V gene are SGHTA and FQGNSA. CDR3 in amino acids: CASSLGGANEKLFF. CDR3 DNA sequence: TGTGCCAGCAGCTTAGGGGGGGCTAATGAAAAACTGTTTTTT.

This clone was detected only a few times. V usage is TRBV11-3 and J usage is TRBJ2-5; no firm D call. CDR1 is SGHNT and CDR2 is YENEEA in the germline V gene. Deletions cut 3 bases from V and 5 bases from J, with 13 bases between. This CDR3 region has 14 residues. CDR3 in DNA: TGTGCCAGCAGCTTGGCCGGGCACCGGGAGACCCAGTACTTC. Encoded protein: CASSLAGHRETQYF.

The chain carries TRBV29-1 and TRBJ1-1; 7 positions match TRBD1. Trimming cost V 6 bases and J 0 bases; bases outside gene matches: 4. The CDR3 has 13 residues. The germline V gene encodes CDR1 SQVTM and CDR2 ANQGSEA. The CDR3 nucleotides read TGCAGCGTGTTACAGGGGTTGAACACTGAAGCTTTCTTT. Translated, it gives CSVLQGLNTEAFF.

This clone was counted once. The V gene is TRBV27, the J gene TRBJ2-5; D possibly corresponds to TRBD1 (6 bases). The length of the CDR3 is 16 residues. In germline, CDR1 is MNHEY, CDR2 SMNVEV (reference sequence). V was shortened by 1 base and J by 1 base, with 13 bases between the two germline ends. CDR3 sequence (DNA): TGTGCCAGCAGTTTATTAACAGGGAAGGTCCAAGAGACCCAGTACTTC. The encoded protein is CASSLLTGKVQETQYF.

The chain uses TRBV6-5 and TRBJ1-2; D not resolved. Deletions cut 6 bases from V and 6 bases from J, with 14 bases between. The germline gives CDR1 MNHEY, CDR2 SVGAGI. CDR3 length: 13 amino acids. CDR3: CASSPTPAHGYTF. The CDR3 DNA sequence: TGTGCCAGCAGCCCTACACCGGCCCATGGCTACACCTTC.

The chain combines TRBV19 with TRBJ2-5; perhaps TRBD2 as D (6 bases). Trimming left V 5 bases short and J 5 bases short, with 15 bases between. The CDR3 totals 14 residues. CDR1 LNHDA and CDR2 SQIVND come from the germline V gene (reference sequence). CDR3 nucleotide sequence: TGTGCCAGTAGTGACCGGGAGTTAGGGGAGACCCAGTACTTC. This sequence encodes CASSDRELGETQYF.

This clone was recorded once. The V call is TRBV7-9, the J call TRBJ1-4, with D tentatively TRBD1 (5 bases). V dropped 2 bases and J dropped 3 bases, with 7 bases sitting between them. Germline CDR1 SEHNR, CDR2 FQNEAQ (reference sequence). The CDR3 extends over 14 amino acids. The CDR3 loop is CASSLRGANEKLFF. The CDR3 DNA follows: TGTGCCAGCAGCTTAAGGGGAGCTAATGAAAAACTGTTTTTT.

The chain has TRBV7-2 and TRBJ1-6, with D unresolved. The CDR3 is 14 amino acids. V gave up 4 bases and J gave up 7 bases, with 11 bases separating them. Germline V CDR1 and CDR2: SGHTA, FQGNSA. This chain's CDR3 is CASSWWGSNSPLHF. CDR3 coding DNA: TGTGCCAGCAGCTGGTGGGGAAGCAATTCACCCCTCCACTTT.

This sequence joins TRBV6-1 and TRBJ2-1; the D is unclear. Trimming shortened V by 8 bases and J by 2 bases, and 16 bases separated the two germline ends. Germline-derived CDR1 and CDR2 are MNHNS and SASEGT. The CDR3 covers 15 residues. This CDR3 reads CASSLTGQPYNEQFF. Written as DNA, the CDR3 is TGTGCCAGCTCTTTGACCGGGCAACCCTACAATGAGCAGTTCTTC.

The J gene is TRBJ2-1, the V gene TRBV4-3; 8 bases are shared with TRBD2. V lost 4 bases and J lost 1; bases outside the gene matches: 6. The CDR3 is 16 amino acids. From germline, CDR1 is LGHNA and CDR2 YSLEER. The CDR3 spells CASSRGAGESYNEQFF. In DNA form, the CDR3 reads TGCGCCAGCAGCCGCGGAGCGGGAGAATCCTACAATGAGCAGTTCTTC.

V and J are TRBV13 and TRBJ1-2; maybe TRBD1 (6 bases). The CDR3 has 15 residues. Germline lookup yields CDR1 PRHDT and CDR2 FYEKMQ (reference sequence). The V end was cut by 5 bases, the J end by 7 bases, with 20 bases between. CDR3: CASSRKPRGGFGYTF. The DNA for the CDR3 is TGTGCCAGCAGCCGAAAGCCCAGGGGAGGCTTTGGCTACACCTTC.

The CDR3 region is CASSQDWGRVDQPQHF. CDR3 nucleotides: TGCGCCAGCAGCCAAGACTGGGGGAGGGTAGATCAGCCCCAGCATTTT. The gene calls are TRBV4-1 and TRBJ1-5; possible D gene TRBD1, 5 bases. CDR1 is MGHRA and CDR2 is YSYEKL in the germline V gene. V was trimmed by 0 bases and J by 5 bases, leaving 14 bases between them. This CDR3 has 16 residues.

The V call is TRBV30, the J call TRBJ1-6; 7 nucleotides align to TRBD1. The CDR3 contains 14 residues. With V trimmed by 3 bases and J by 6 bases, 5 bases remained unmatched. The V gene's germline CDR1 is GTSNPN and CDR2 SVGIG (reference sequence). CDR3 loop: CAWSGDSRNSPLHF. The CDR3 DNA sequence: TGTGCCTGGAGCGGGGACAGCCGTAATTCACCCCTCCACTTT.

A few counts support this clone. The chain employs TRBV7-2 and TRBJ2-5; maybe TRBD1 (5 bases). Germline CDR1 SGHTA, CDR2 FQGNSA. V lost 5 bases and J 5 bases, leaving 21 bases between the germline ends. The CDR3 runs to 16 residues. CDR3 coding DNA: TGTGCCAGCAGCCCTGGGGCCGTCAGCGCCGGGGAGACCCAGTACTTC. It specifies CASSPGAVSAGETQYF.